This T cell receptor beta chain was sequenced in a study of OX40 agonist ivuxolimab in advanced cancers. About the investigation overall: Ivuxolimab, which targeted the costimulatory receptor OX40 (CD134), was an agonistic, fully human IgG2 monoclonal antibody. Intravenous ivuxolimab was administered to patients every 2 weeks at six dose levels: 0.01, 0.1, 0.3, 1.5, 3 and 10 mg/kg. Among the roughly 54 dose-escalation patients, about 19 had hepatocellular carcinoma, 15 or so melanoma, 9 renal cell carcinoma and 9 head and neck cancer. The dose-escalation cohort was about 87% male with a mean age of about 60 years, ranging from roughly 20 to 80. Patients were allowed to have had prior anti-PD-1, anti-PD-L1 or anti-CTLA-4 therapy, and approximately 40% of the dose-escalation patients had been treated with checkpoint inhibitors. Partial responses occurred in three dose-escalation patients, of whom one had hepatocellular carcinoma and two had cutaneous melanoma. The purpose of peripheral TCRbeta sequencing was to test whether ivuxolimab changed TCR sequence diversity and led to clonal T-cell expansion. The paper reports the monotherapy dose-escalation portion (N of about 47 patients) of the phase I ivuxolimab trial. Study-wide findings and limitations: In partial responders in the 0.1-3.0 mg/kg groups, normalized peripheral clonal expansion was found to be among the lowest, especially among CD8+ T cells. Which antigens the clonally expanded peripheral T cells were specific for was not determined. Low levels of normalized T-cell clonal expansion were also seen in some patients who did not respond. At doses from 0.1 to 3.0 mg/kg, clonal expansion was seen in both CD4+ and CD8+ blood T cells between baseline and week 6. On average, CD8+ T cells showed more expanded clones than CD4+ T cells after ivuxolimab.

Based on the germline V gene (reference sequence), the CDR1 and CDR2 sequences are WNHNN and SYGVQD. Trimming removed 6 bases from V and 0 bases from J, leaving 6 bases between the germline ends. Measured from the cysteine to the phenylalanine, the CDR3 is 13 residues long. Of all the DNA, just the CDR3 is kept, 39 bases in frame from base 1. Patients with autoimmune disease history or receiving systemic immunosuppression were excluded from the trial. Peripheral blood for TCR sequencing was collected from all dose cohorts at baseline, on cycle 4 day 1, and on cycle 7 day 1. The samples were taken from a phase I, first-in-human, multicenter, open-label dose-escalation trial of ivuxolimab. The trial enrolled adults with locally advanced or metastatic head and neck squamous cell, hepatocellular, melanoma or renal cell carcinoma. Before TCR sequencing, CD4+ T cells and CD8+ T cells from peripheral blood were sorted into separate populations.

For sequencing of the TCRbeta CDR3 region, genomic DNA was extracted from the sorted cells. The immunoSEQ Assay was used for sequencing of TCRbeta CDR3 regions. Held by TCRdb, this immuneACCESS table contains in-frame sequences only and omits some clones. Under half of the omission traces to an unresolved V gene where checked; the cause of the rest is unknown. Recorded for this sample are about 89,000 clones; roughly 88% of them occurred a single time. Approximately 0.26% of the sample comes from the top ten. This clone was counted between two and nine times. The specificity of this receptor is unknown. Per-base quality was not reported, and no clone a single base away is much larger than it.

This clonotype was obtained from an adult with an advanced solid tumor such as melanoma, head and neck, liver or kidney cancer. Sample: CD4+ or CD8+ T cells sorted from blood, taken in a trial of the OX40 agonist ivuxolimab. The rearranged chain carries TRBV10-1 and TRBJ1-5; perhaps TRBD1 is the D gene, with 5 bases matching. The CDR3 protein: CASSRDSNQPQHF. The nucleotide sequence is TGCGCCAGCAGCAGGGATAGCAATCAGCCCCAGCATTTT.